These 15 T cell receptor beta chains were all obtained from the same sample, sequenced in a study of shared clonotypes between healthy human individuals (TCRdb year 2020). The library was obtained by the immunoSEQ multiplex PCR assay. In its TCRdb copy, this immuneACCESS table keeps in-frame sequences only and misses some clones. Where compared with another copy, unresolved V genes explain less than half of these, and the others have no known cause. Counted in this sample were 2,500,000 or so clones; approximately 93% of them appeared once. Clones ranked in the top ten supply around 0.4% of the sample. Sequences were obtained from naive CD4+ T cells from PBMCs. According to the study, the label for this sample's cell subset or site signals: CD45RA+ positively selected. These receptors all come from a man younger than 35 in good health. Some clones in this sample may be carry-over from other donors' samples.

This clone was found once. V is TRBV28 and J is TRBJ1-5, with D tentatively TRBD1 (5 bases). Looked up from germline, CDR1 is MDHEN and CDR2 is SYDVKM. V lost 7 bases and J 3 bases, leaving 16 bases between the germline ends. The CDR3 is made up of 15 amino acids. The CDR3 sequence: CASTPSGGINQPQHF. DNA of the CDR3: TGTGCCAGCACCCCCTCGGGGGGGATCAATCAGCCCCAGCATTTT.

The chain has TRBV5-6 and TRBJ2-2; D is uncertain. From germline, CDR1 is SGHDT and CDR2 YYEEEE. This CDR3 contains 13 residues. Trimming pared 3 bases from V and 4 bases from J, leaving 7 bases between. CDR3 nucleotides: TGTGCCAGCAGCTCTCGGCCCACCGGGGAGCTGTTTTTT. Translated: CASSSRPTGELFF.

The rearrangement uses TRBV5-1 and TRBJ1-1, with D possibly being TRBD1 (5 bases). The CDR3 sequence is 15 residues long. Trimming stripped 0 bases from V and 0 bases from J, with 9 bases between. The germline CDR1 and CDR2 sequences are SGHRS and YFSETQ. The CDR3 spells CASSLGQGLNTEAFF. CDR3 nucleotide sequence: TGCGCCAGCAGCTTGGGGCAGGGACTGAACACTGAAGCTTTCTTT.

A word on this clone: The same CDR3 also results from other DNA sequences found in this sample. The chain joins TRBV6-1 to TRBJ2-7, with D perhaps matching TRBD2 (6 bases). V was cut by 3 bases and J by 3 bases, with 12 bases left in between. CDR1 and CDR2 (germline): MNHNS, SASEGT. The CDR3 has 14 residues. The CDR3 bases are TGTGCCAGCAGTGAGGGAGGAGGGCTCTACGAGCAGTACTTC. Translated: CASSEGGGLYEQYF.

This clone was counted a few times. Other DNA sequences within the sample encode an identical CDR3. The rearrangement uses TRBV20-1 and TRBJ2-7; D is unresolved. V was cut by 6 bases and J by 1 base, with 4 bases left in between. The CDR3 has 10 residues. The germline CDR1 and CDR2 sequences are DFQATT and SNEGSKA (reference sequence). DNA of the CDR3: TGCAGTGCGGGGTCCTACGAGCAGTACTTC. Its protein is CSAGSYEQYF.

The rearrangement uses TRBV19 and TRBJ2-7, with 8 bases fitting TRBD1. The V and J ends lost 5 bases and 1 base, in that order; junction bases with no gene match: 7. The germline V gene has CDR1 LNHDA and CDR2 SQIVND (reference sequence). The CDR3 consists of 15 residues. The CDR3 region is CASSAAGTGSYEQYF. In DNA form, the CDR3 reads TGTGCCAGTAGTGCAGCCGGGACAGGATCCTACGAGCAGTACTTC.

The DNA for the CDR3 is TGTGCCAGCAGCCGACCGGGACTAGCGGAAGAGACCCAGTACTTC. Its translation is CASSRPGLAEETQYF. This chain joins TRBV7-6 and TRBJ2-5; 11 bases map to TRBD2. The CDR3 has 15 amino acids. The germline V gene encodes CDR1 SGHVS and CDR2 FNYEAQ. J was trimmed by 3 bases and V by 5 bases; bases with no gene match: 5.

The rearrangement links TRBV7-6 to TRBJ2-2; weak D call: TRBD1 (6 bases). Germline CDR1 reads SGHVS; CDR2 reads FNYEAQ. V was cut by 5 bases and J by 6 bases, with 16 bases left in between. CDR3 size: 15 residues. CDR3 in amino acids: CASSPMGTIAGELFF. In nucleotides, the CDR3 is TGTGCCAGCAGCCCTATGGGGACAATCGCCGGGGAGCTGTTTTTT.

Only one count was recorded for this clone. The chain joins TRBV11-2 to TRBJ2-5; D gene unclear. CDR3 size: 14 residues. V was cut by 6 bases and J by 5 bases, with 16 bases left in between. From germline, CDR1 is SGHAT and CDR2 FQNNGV. CDR3: CASRLTWNAETQYF. Written as DNA, the CDR3 is TGTGCCAGCAGACTTACGTGGAACGCGGAGACCCAGTACTTC.

This chain joins TRBV7-2 and TRBJ1-2; 7 bases line up with TRBD1. V trimming: 0 bases; J trimming: 7 bases; junction bases outside the gene matches: 5. The CDR3 covers 14 residues. The V gene's germline CDR1 is SGHTA and CDR2 FQGNSA. The CDR3 is CASSLANRGGGYTF. As DNA, the CDR3 is TGTGCCAGCAGCTTAGCGAACAGGGGAGGTGGCTACACCTTC.

The rearrangement joins TRBV7-8 to TRBJ2-1; weak D call: TRBD1 (6 bases). V shed 2 bases and J shed 5 bases, with 16 bases lying between them. The length of the CDR3 is 16 residues. Germline V gene data show CDR1 as SGHVS and CDR2 as FQNEAQ. The CDR3: CASSLPQGSPHNEQFF. The DNA of the CDR3 is TGTGCCAGCAGCTTACCCCAGGGGTCCCCCCACAATGAGCAGTTCTTC.

The CDR3 DNA sequence: TGTGCCAGCAGTTTTGGGGTCGGGACAGGGTACTACGAGCAGTACTTC. Protein: CASSFGVGTGYYEQYF. The V gene is TRBV28, the J gene TRBJ2-7, with 9 bases that match TRBD1. With 3 bases clipped from V and 3 bases from J, the junction kept 9 bases outside the gene matches. This CDR3 is built from 16 residues. Germline-derived CDR1 and CDR2 are MDHEN and SYDVKM.

The genes are TRBV28 and TRBJ1-4; tentatively, D is TRBD1 (5 bases). Germline V gene data show CDR1 as MDHEN and CDR2 as SYDVKM. The CDR3 runs to 17 residues. V gave up 3 bases and J gave up 5 bases, with 19 bases separating them. The CDR3 spells CASSLGTGPPGNEKLFF. The CDR3 DNA sequence: TGTGCCAGCAGTTTGGGTACAGGTCCCCCCGGAAATGAAAAACTGTTTTTT.

This clone has just one count. The chain carries TRBV6-5 and TRBJ2-3; 7 nucleotides line up with TRBD1. Germline lookup yields CDR1 MNHEY and CDR2 SVGAGI. V was pared by 2 bases and J by 6 bases, with 11 bases of the junction left unmatched. CDR3 length: 16 amino acids. CDR3 protein: CASSYGGQVSSDTQYF. The CDR3 region has the DNA TGTGCCAGCAGTTACGGTGGACAGGTATCGTCGGATACGCAGTATTTT.

The genes are TRBV18 and TRBJ1-1; D is perhaps TRBD1 (6 bases). CDR1 KGHSH and CDR2 LQKENI come from the germline V gene. This CDR3 has 16 amino acids. Deletions cut 4 bases from V and 6 bases from J, with 21 bases between. This CDR3 reads CASSHRDQTGWAEAFF. The CDR3 bases are TGTGCCAGCTCACACCGGGATCAAACAGGGTGGGCTGAAGCTTTCTTT.